A selection of T cell receptor beta chains follows, all from one sample in a study of shared clonotypes between healthy human individuals. Sequencing was performed with immunoSEQ multiplex PCR; in TCRdb, only in-frame clones are kept and a portion is missing. The sample has 2 million or so clones; 85% to 95% are singletons. Sequenced material: naive CD4+ T cells sorted from blood. The receptor set was obtained from a man younger than 30 in good health. The CDR3 runs from the conserved cysteine through the conserved F or W. Fields, in order: D gene, J gene, V gene, clone size, CDR3 DNA, CDR3 protein. A D gene is named only where the DNA matches it firmly. Rows give clone size only sometimes, using once, few, many, or a class for an expanded clone.

TRBD2 | TRBJ2-3 | TRBV5-1 | . | TGCGCCAGCAGCGGTGGAACTAGCGTTGGTAGCACAGATACGCAGTATTTT | CASSGGTSVGSTDTQYF
. | TRBJ1-5 | TRBV7-2 | . | TGTGCCAGCAGCCGTTTCAATCAGCCCCAGCATTTT | CASSRFNQPQHF
. | TRBJ1-4 | TRBV19 | . | TGTGCCAGTACACAGGGTGGAACTAATGAAAAACTGTTTTTT | CASTQGGTNEKLFF
. | TRBJ1-2 | TRBV27 | once | TGTGCCAGCACCCGCCTGGAGGGGACCTATGGCTACACCTTC | CASTRLEGTYGYTF
TRBD1 | TRBJ2-7 | TRBV6-6 | . | TGTGCCAGCAGTTCCCCGGGACAGGTTTACGAGCAGTACTTC | CASSSPGQVYEQYF
TRBD1 | TRBJ1-1 | TRBV5-1 | . | TGCGCCAGCAGCTTGGGAGGGACAGCAAACACTGAAGCTTTCTTT | CASSLGGTANTEAFF
TRBD2 | TRBJ2-4 | TRBV30 | . | TGTGCCTGGAGTGTACCGGGCGCTAGCGGGAGCTTCATTCAGTACTTC | CAWSVPGASGSFIQYF
. | TRBJ1-5 | TRBV28 | . | TGTGCCAGCAGTTTAACAGCGCCCCAGCCCCAGCATTTT | CASSLTAPQPQHF
. | TRBJ1-5 | TRBV4-1 | . | TGCGCCAGCAGCCAAGAGGACAGCCGCAATCAGCCCCAGCATTTT | CASSQEDSRNQPQHF
. | TRBJ2-2 | TRBV18 | . | TGTGCCAGCTCCTCCCAGTACACCGGGGAGCTGTTTTTT | CASSSQYTGELFF
TRBD1 | TRBJ2-3 | TRBV6-5 | . | TGTGCCAGCAGTCAGGGACAGCTTTCCTCAGATACGCAGTATTTT | CASSQGQLSSDTQYF
. | TRBJ2-7 | TRBV5-1 | . | TGCGCCAGCAGCTTGGCCAGGGCAGCGGACGAGCAGTACTTC | CASSLARAADEQYF
TRBD2 | TRBJ2-3 | TRBV7-2 | . | TGTGCCAGCAGACCCCGGGGAGCGGGAGTGTTATATTTT | CASRPRGAGVLYF
. | TRBJ2-7 | TRBV5-1 | once | TGCGCCAGCAGCTCTAGCTACGAGCAGTACTTC | CASSSSYEQYF
. | TRBJ1-1 | TRBV5-4 | . | TGTGCCAGCAGCGTACTGACAGTTCGGAACACTGAAGCTTTCTTT | CASSVLTVRNTEAFF
. | TRBJ2-7 | TRBV7-9 | . | TGTGCCAGCAGCTTAGGAAGCCCCGGGACTTATACCTACGAGCAGTACTTC | CASSLGSPGTYTYEQYF
TRBD1 | TRBJ1-6 | TRBV5-1 | . | TGCGCCAGCAGCTTGGCCGGGACAGGGGGAAATTCACCCCTCCACTTT | CASSLAGTGGNSPLHF
. | TRBJ1-4 | TRBV18 | . | TGTGCCAGCTCACCACCAGGGATGGCTGAAAAACTGTTTTTT | CASSPPGMAEKLFF
TRBD1 | TRBJ2-7 | TRBV5-1 | . | TGCGCCAGCAGCTTGGGTGACAGGGGTCTCTACGAGCAGTACTTC | CASSLGDRGLYEQYF
. | TRBJ2-7 | TRBV27 | . | TGTGCCAGCAGTAGGGCCGCGGGGTCCTACGAGCAGTACTTC | CASSRAAGSYEQYF
. | TRBJ1-2 | TRBV28 | . | TGTGCCAGCAGTTTTATTGAGGTCAACTATGGCTACACCTTC | CASSFIEVNYGYTF
. | TRBJ2-7 | TRBV19 | . | TGTGCCAGTAGGAGAGGGGCTGGCTACGAGCAGTACTTC | CASRRGAGYEQYF
. | TRBJ2-1 | TRBV10-3 | . | TGTGCCATCAGTGTGGAAGGGCGGAGCAATGAGCAGTTCTTC | CAISVEGRSNEQFF
. | TRBJ1-5 | TRBV7-6 | . | TGTGCCAGCAGCCCCGGGGGTGGGAGCAATAGCAATCAGCCCCAGCATTTT | CASSPGGGSNSNQPQHF
TRBD1 | TRBJ2-7 | TRBV28 | . | TGTGCCAGCAGTTTCTCGGGACAGGGGACCTACGAGCAGTACTTC | CASSFSGQGTYEQYF
. | TRBJ2-7 | TRBV4-3 | . | TGCGCCAGCAGCCAAGTCTTGGGTGGGGGATCGAACGAGCAGTACTTC | CASSQVLGGGSNEQYF
. | TRBJ1-5 | TRBV29-1 | . | TGCAGCGTTGGGGACCCCTGGAAGATGTGGGAGAATCAGCCCCAGCATTTT | CSVGDPWKMWENQPQHF
. | TRBJ1-5 | TRBV5-8 | . | TGTGCCAGCAGCTTGGGCGGAAATAGCAATCAGCCCCAGCATTTT | CASSLGGNSNQPQHF
. | TRBJ1-1 | TRBV6-6 | once | TGTGCCAGCAGTTACCTGGATACGTCTGAAGCTTTCTTT | CASSYLDTSEAFF
TRBD1 | TRBJ1-2 | TRBV10-3 | . | TGTGCCATCAGTGAGTGGGGAACAGGGGGCCTTTCTAACTATGGCTACACCTTC | CAISEWGTGGLSNYGYTF
. | TRBJ2-1 | TRBV4-3 | . | TGCGCCAGCAGCCAGAGGAAGGGGAATGAGCAGTTCTTC | CASSQRKGNEQFF
. | TRBJ2-6 | TRBV28 | . | TGTGCCAGCGCCTCTGGGGCCAACGTCCTGACTTTC | CASASGANVLTF
. | TRBJ1-4 | TRBV28 | . | TGTGCCAGCAGCCCTCCCCCCCCGGACACTGAAAAACTGTTTTTT | CASSPPPPDTEKLFF
. | TRBJ1-6 | TRBV9 | . | TGTGCCAGCAGCTTTGGGACCTATAATTCACCCCTCCACTTT | CASSFGTYNSPLHF
. | TRBJ1-1 | TRBV30 | . | TGTGCCTGGACCCACGGACGGGGGAACACTGAAGCTTTCTTT | CAWTHGRGNTEAFF
. | TRBJ1-6 | TRBV5-6 | once | TGTGCCAGCAGCTGGACAGCCCTAAATTCACCCCTCCACTTT | CASSWTALNSPLHF
. | TRBJ2-6 | TRBV4-3 | . | TGCGCCAGCAGCCAAGGATCCGGGAAAGGGGCCAACGTCCTGACTTTC | CASSQGSGKGANVLTF
. | TRBJ1-2 | TRBV28 | once | TGTGCCAGCAGCTTCAGGGGTGTAGGCTACACCTTC | CASSFRGVGYTF
TRBD1 | TRBJ1-5 | TRBV30 | . | TGTGCCTGTACCCGGGACAGGGGTTCTCAGCCCCAGCATTTT | CACTRDRGSQPQHF
. | TRBJ2-3 | TRBV6-5 | . | TGTGCCAGCAGTCTAATAAGCGGACTCACAGATACGCAGTATTTT | CASSLISGLTDTQYF
. | TRBJ2-3 | TRBV7-2 | . | TGTGCCAGCAGTCGCAAGAGGGACTGGACAGATACGCAGTATTTT | CASSRKRDWTDTQYF